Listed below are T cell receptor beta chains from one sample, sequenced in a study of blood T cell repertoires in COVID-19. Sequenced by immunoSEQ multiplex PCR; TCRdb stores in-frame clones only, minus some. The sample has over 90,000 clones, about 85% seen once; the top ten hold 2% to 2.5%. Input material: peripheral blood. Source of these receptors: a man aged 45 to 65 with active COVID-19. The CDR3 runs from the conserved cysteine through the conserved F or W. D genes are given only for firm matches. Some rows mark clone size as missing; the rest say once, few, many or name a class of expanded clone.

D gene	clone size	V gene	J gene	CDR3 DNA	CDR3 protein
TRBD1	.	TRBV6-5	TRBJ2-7	TGTGCCAGCGACAGGGGCTCCTACGAGCAGTACTTC	CASDRGSYEQYF
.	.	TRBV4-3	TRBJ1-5	TGCGCCAGCAGCCAGAGTACAGATAATCAGCCCCAGCATTTT	CASSQSTDNQPQHF
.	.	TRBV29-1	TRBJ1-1	TGCAGCGTTGAACTAAGATGGACAGTGAACACTGAAGCTTTCTTT	CSVELRWTVNTEAFF
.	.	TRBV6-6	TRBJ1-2	TGTGCCAGCACCGTTGACAGGAATAACTATGGCTACACCTTC	CASTVDRNNYGYTF
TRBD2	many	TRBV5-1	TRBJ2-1	TGCGCCAGCAGCTTGGGTGGGACTAGCGGGGGCAATGAGCAGTTCTTC	CASSLGGTSGGNEQFF
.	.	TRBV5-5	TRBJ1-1	TGTGCCAGCAGCTTGGGGGCAGGGGATTTCGACACTGAAGCTTTCTTT	CASSLGAGDFDTEAFF
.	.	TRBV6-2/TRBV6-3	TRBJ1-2	TGTGCCAGCAGTCCGGAACTAAACTATGGCTACACCTTC	CASSPELNYGYTF
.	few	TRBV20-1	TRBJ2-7	TGCAGTGCCGGCCAGGGCTACGAGCAGTACTTC	CSAGQGYEQYF
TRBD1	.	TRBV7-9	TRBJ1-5	TGTGCCAGCAGCCCCCAGGGGGTAAATCAGCCCCAGCATTTT	CASSPQGVNQPQHF
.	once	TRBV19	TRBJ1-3	TGTGCCAGTTATTCGTCGACAGGCGCTGCTAGAAACACCATATATTTT	CASYSSTGAARNTIYF
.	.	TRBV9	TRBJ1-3	TGTGCCAGCAGCTTTCAGCCGGGTTGGGGAAACACCATATATTTT	CASSFQPGWGNTIYF
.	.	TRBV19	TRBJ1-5	TGTGCCAGTAGCTCCAGGGTTGAGCCCCAGCATTTT	CASSSRVEPQHF
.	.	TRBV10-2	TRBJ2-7	TGCGCCAGCCGGGACTTCATGGGCTACGAGCAGTACTTC	CASRDFMGYEQYF
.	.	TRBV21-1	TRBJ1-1	TGTGCCAGCAGCGGATGGACGGAGGAGAACACTGAAGCTTTCTTT	CASSGWTEENTEAFF
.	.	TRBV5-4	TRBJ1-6	TGTGCCAGCAGCTTGGAAAAGACTCCGAATTCACCCCTCCACTTT	CASSLEKTPNSPLHF
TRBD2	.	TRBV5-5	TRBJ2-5	TGTGCCAGCAGCGCATCGGGACTAGCGGGACAAGAGACCCAGTACTTC	CASSASGLAGQETQYF
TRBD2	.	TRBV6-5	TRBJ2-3	TGTGCCAGCAGGCCAGGCGGGGGGGTGAAAGATACGCAGTATTTT	CASRPGGGVKDTQYF
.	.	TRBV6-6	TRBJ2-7	TGTGCCAGCAGTTATCCCTTGGGTCAGGGCTCCTACGAGCAGTACTTC	CASSYPLGQGSYEQYF
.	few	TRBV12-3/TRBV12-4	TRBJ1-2	TGTGCCAGCAGCCGCCGGGGGAACTATGGCTACACCTTC	CASSRRGNYGYTF
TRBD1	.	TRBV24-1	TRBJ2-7	TGTGCCACCAGTGACCATCATGACAGGGAAGAGTCCTACGAGCAGTACTTC	CATSDHHDREESYEQYF
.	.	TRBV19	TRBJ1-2	TGTGCCAGTAGTATCGGAGGGGAGTACTATGGCTACACCTTC	CASSIGGEYYGYTF
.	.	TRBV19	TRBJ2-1	TGTGCCAGTAGTATTACCAGTCCGGGTGAGCAGTTCTTC	CASSITSPGEQFF
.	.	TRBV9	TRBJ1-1	TGTGCCAGCAGCGTAGGAACAGCCTTGAACACTGAAGCTTTCTTT	CASSVGTALNTEAFF
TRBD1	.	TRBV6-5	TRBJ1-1	TGTGCCAGCAGAGGGACAGGGGGTGGGACTGAAGCTTTCTTT	CASRGTGGGTEAFF
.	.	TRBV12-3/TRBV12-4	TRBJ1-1	TGTGCCAGCAGTTTAGCCCCCCGGGCTGAAGCTTTCTTT	CASSLAPRAEAFF
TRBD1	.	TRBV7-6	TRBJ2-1	TGTGCCAGCAGCTTAATCAGGACAGGGGGCTCCTACAATGAGCAGTTCTTC	CASSLIRTGGSYNEQFF
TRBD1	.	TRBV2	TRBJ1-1	TGTGCCAGCAGACCAGACAGGGTCCCGAACACTGAAGCTTTCTTT	CASRPDRVPNTEAFF
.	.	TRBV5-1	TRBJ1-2	TGCGCCAGCAGTACCGGAGGGGCACCGTCGATAAGCTATGGCTACACCTTC	CASSTGGAPSISYGYTF
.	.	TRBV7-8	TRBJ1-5	TGTGCCAGCAGCTCTGGGGGCCTGAGTCAGCCCCAGCATTTT	CASSSGGLSQPQHF
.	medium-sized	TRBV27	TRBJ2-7	TGTGCCAGCAGTCTGACGGCGGGCGACTACGAGCAGTACTTC	CASSLTAGDYEQYF
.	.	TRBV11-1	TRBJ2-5	TGTGCCAGCAGCCCTACCGGGATCGGGTTTAGCCAGTACTTC	CASSPTGIGFSQYF
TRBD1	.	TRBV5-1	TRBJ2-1	TGCGCCAGCAGCTTTGGACAGGGGTCGTACAATGAGCAGTTCTTC	CASSFGQGSYNEQFF
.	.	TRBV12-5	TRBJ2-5	TGTGCTAGTGGTTTGGCACAGCAAGAGACCCAGTACTTC	CASGLAQQETQYF
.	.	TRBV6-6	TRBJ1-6	TGTGCCAGCAGTTACTCGAGCGGGGCAGGGTCACCCCTCCACTTT	CASSYSSGAGSPLHF
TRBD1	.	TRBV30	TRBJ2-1	TGTGCCTGGAGTAAGGGGGCGATGTACAATGAGCAGTTCTTC	CAWSKGAMYNEQFF
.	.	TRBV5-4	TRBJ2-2	TGTGCCAGCAGCACGAAGACTAGGGGGAACACCGGGGAGCTGTTTTTT	CASSTKTRGNTGELFF
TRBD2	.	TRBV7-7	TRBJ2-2	TGTGCTAGCAGCACGACTAGCGGGGGGTTCACCGGGGAGCTGTTTTTT	CASSTTSGGFTGELFF
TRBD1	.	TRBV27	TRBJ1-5	TGTGCCAGCAGTTTAAAGGGACAGGGCAATAGCAATCAGCCCCAGCATTTT	CASSLKGQGNSNQPQHF
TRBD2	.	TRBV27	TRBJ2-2	TGTGCCAGCAGTACCTCACTAGCGGGGTACCGGGGCACCGGGGAGCTGTTTTTT	CASSTSLAGYRGTGELFF
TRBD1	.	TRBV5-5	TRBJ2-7	TGTGCCAGCAGTCTCCGGGACAGTAGCTCCTACGAGCAGTACTTC	CASSLRDSSSYEQYF
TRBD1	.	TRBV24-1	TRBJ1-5	TGTGCCACCAGTGATTTCCGGGACAGGGGAGAGCCCCAGCATTTT	CATSDFRDRGEPQHF
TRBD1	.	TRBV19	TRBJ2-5	TGTGCCTCCAAATCCTCAGGGGGCGGCAGGGCTGAGACCCAGTACTTC	CASKSSGGGRAETQYF
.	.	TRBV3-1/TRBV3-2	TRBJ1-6	TGTGCCAGCAGCCAACGGCAGGGCTCCTATAATTCACCCCTCCACTTT	CASSQRQGSYNSPLHF
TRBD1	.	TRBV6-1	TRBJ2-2	TGTGCCAGCAGTGACCGGGACAGAAACACCGGGGAGCTGTTTTTT	CASSDRDRNTGELFF
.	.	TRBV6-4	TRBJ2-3	TGTGCCAGCAGTGATGGAGGGCCAGGGGATACGCAGTATTTT	CASSDGGPGDTQYF
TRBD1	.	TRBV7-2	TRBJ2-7	TGTGCCAGCAGCTGGGACAGGGGGTACGAGCAGTACTTC	CASSWDRGYEQYF
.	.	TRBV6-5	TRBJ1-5	TGTGCCAGCATCGACCGGGAATATAGCAATCAGCCCCAGCATTTT	CASIDREYSNQPQHF